These 19 T cell receptor beta chains were all obtained from the same sample, sequenced in a study of T cells in Graves' hyperthyroidism and ophthalmopathy. RNA transcripts served as the template for amplifying TCR beta CDR3 regions. During a first-round RT-PCR of the TCR CDR3, the HTBI primer set was used. TCRdb processed the multiplex PCR reads anew with MiXCR; each CDR3 protein has one entry. Here the sample spans roughly 710,000 distinct CDR3 sequences, roughly a third being singletons. The sample comprised blood. These receptors all stem from a woman aged 40 to 50 with Graves' hyperthyroidism.

V usage is TRBV25-1 and J usage is TRBJ2-2; TRBD1 is a possible D gene (6 bases). Between the trimmed V and J ends, which lost 4 bases and 3 bases, there was a span of 18 bases. CDR1 and CDR2 (germline): MGHDK, SYGVNS. This CDR3 spans 17 amino acids. DNA for the CDR3: TGTGCCAGCAGTGCTAGACCGTTGGCAGGGGACACCGGGGAGCTGTTTTTT. Its protein is CASSARPLAGDTGELFF.

The chain uses TRBV20-1 and TRBJ1-1, with D possibly TRBD1 on 6 matching bases. Trimming cost V 3 bases and J 8 bases, with 10 bases left between them. This CDR3 region has 11 residues. CDR1 DFQATT and CDR2 SNEGSKA come from the germline V gene (reference sequence). CDR3 sequence (DNA): TGCAGTGCTAGGAGGGGGGCCGAAGCTTTCTTT. This encodes CSARRGAEAFF.

On this clonotype: This may arise from a read error, as a much more abundant clone is one base away. V gene TRBV29-1 combines with J gene TRBJ1-2; possible D gene TRBD1, 5 bases. There are 16 residues in the CDR3. Germline V gene sequence: CDR1 SQVTM, CDR2 ANQGSEA. The CDR3 reads CSVEDPVGRIFYCYTF. In DNA, the CDR3 is TGCAGCGTTGAAGATCCGGTGGGGCGGATTTTCTATTGCTACACCTTC.

This clonotype was seen ten or more times. The chain recombines TRBV2 with TRBJ1-6; TRBD1 is a possible D gene (6 bases). Trimming stripped 1 base from V and 6 bases from J, with 13 bases between. The CDR3 is 16 residues long. CDR1 is SNHLY and CDR2 is FYNNEI in the germline V gene. The CDR3 protein is CASSEGRGAGNSPLHF. In DNA form, the CDR3 reads TGTGCCAGCAGTGAAGGGAGGGGGGCAGGTAATTCACCCCTCCACTTT.

This clonotype was recorded at least ten times. The chain couples TRBV2 to TRBJ2-5; 10 bases fit TRBD1. The length of the CDR3 is 16 residues. With 5 bases clipped from V and 2 bases from J, the junction kept 8 bases outside the gene matches. Germline lookup yields CDR1 SNHLY and CDR2 FYNNEI. The CDR3 nucleotides read TGTGCCAGCAGTTTCTACGGACAGGGGGTACAAGAGACCCAGTACTTC. It translates to CASSFYGQGVQETQYF. The full variable domain, rest sourced from reference TRBV2 and TRBJ2-5, is EPEVTQTPSHQVTQMGQEVILRCVPISNHLYFYWYRQILGQKVEFLVSFYNNEISEKSEIFDDQFSVERPDGSNFTLKIRSTKLEDSAMYFCASSFYGQGVQETQYFGPGTRLLVL.

In this sample, this clonotype turned up many times. V usage is TRBV25-1 and J usage is TRBJ1-1, with TRBD1 matching 8 bases. With V trimmed by 5 bases and J by 1 base, 6 bases remained unmatched. Germline assignment: CDR1 MGHDK and CDR2 SYGVNS. The CDR3 sequence is 15 residues long. The CDR3, as DNA: TGTGCCAGCAGTCCGGCACAGGGGGAGAACACTGAAGCTTTCTTT. Translating gives CASSPAQGENTEAFF.

Only a few counts were recorded for this clonotype. This chain links TRBV5-1 with TRBJ1-3; D not resolved. Germline V lookup: CDR1 SGHRS, CDR2 YFSETQ. There are 14 residues in the CDR3. V lost 5 bases, J lost 0 bases, and 9 bases lay in between. DNA for the CDR3: TGCGCCAGCAGAAACGGCACCTCTGGAAACACCATATATTTT. Residues: CASRNGTSGNTIYF.

About this clonotype: Relative to the germline gene, one junction end is altered; a read error may explain this. The V and J genes are TRBV20-1 and TRBJ2-7; D not certain. This CDR3 contains 14 residues. The germline gives CDR1 DFQATT, CDR2 SNEGSKA (reference sequence). The CDR3 coding sequence is TGCAGTGCTGGAGAGGAGAACTACTCCTACGAGCAGTACTTC. As protein: CSAGEENYSYEQYF.

The genes are TRBV11-2 and TRBJ1-3, with TRBD1 as a possible D gene (5 bases). V was trimmed by 4 bases and J by 8 bases, leaving 15 bases between them. Germline CDR1 SGHAT, CDR2 FQNNGV. The CDR3 totals 14 residues. The CDR3 DNA is TGTGCCAGCAGCTCCCCAGGGACCGGAGACACCATATATTTT. Translated: CASSSPGTGDTIYF.

This sequence joins TRBV10-3 and TRBJ2-1, with TRBD2 matching 7 bases. V was clipped by 0 bases and J by 8 bases; unmatched bases: 4. From germline, CDR1 is ENHRY and CDR2 SYGVKD. This CDR3 region has 14 residues. CDR3 protein: CAISESSGVDEQFF. CDR3 sequence (DNA): TGTGCCATCAGTGAGTCGAGCGGGGTAGATGAGCAGTTCTTC.

This clonotype appeared a single time. A much larger clone lies a single base off, so this may be a read error. The genes are TRBV12-3 or TRBV12-4 and TRBJ1-2, with D tentatively TRBD1 (6 bases). This CDR3 is 13 amino acids long. In DNA, the CDR3 is TGTGCCGGCAGTTTAGAGGGGGAGTATGGCTACACCTTC. Translating it yields CAGSLEGEYGYTF.

This clonotype occurred a few times. The chain employs TRBV20-1 and TRBJ2-7; no reliable D call. The CDR3 totals 12 residues. Germline-derived CDR1 and CDR2 are DFQATT and SNEGSKA (reference sequence). Trimming removed 3 bases at V and 3 bases at J, with 9 bases between. The CDR3 reads CSASFQDYEQYF. The CDR3 nucleotides are TGCAGTGCTAGTTTCCAGGACTACGAGCAGTACTTC.

V gene TRBV6-2 or TRBV6-3 combines with J gene TRBJ1-1; D gene uncertain. Trimming stripped 0 bases from V and 2 bases from J, with 13 bases between. There are 16 residues in the CDR3. The germline CDR1 and CDR2 sequences are MNHEY and SVGEGT. The CDR3 coding sequence is TGTGCCAGCAGTTACTCGAAAGGTCGGCCTAACACTGAAGCTTTCTTT. Amino acids: CASSYSKGRPNTEAFF.

This clonotype has at least ten counts. The J gene is TRBJ1-1, the V gene TRBV11-3; D not certain. Germline V gene sequence: CDR1 SGHNT, CDR2 YENEEA. Trimming removed 0 bases from V and 2 bases from J, with 4 bases in between. The CDR3 has 13 amino acids. CDR3 bases: TGTGCCAGCAGCTTAGAGTTCAACACTGAAGCTTTCTTT. Amino acid sequence: CASSLEFNTEAFF.

This clonotype appeared a few times. The V gene is TRBV20-1, the J gene TRBJ2-7; 11 nucleotides line up with TRBD2. The CDR3 is made up of 14 amino acids. With V trimmed by 5 bases and J by 4 bases, 7 bases remained unmatched. Germline V lookup: CDR1 DFQATT, CDR2 SNEGSKA (reference sequence). The CDR3 DNA is TGCAGTGCTCTAGCGGGAGGCCCCAGGTACGAGCAGTACTTC. Amino acids: CSALAGGPRYEQYF.

This clonotype has a single count. A much larger clone lies a single base off, so this may be a read error. J is TRBJ1-1 and V is TRBV14, with unresolved D. Germline assignment: CDR1 SGHDN and CDR2 FVKESK. Trimming left V 0 bases short and J 1 base short, with 15 bases between. The CDR3 has 17 residues. The CDR3 reads CASSQDWRKGRNTEAFF. The CDR3 DNA reads TGTGCCAGCAGCCAAGATTGGAGGAAGGGAAGGAACACTGAAGCTTTCTTT.

This clonotype was seen at least ten times. This sequence joins TRBV11-2 and TRBJ2-5; a possible D gene is TRBD2 (6 bases). The germline V and J ends were trimmed by 5 bases and 5 bases, with 9 bases remaining between them. CDR3 size: 12 residues. In germline, CDR1 is SGHAT, CDR2 FQNNGV. CDR3: CASSRLVETQYF. The CDR3 coding sequence is TGTGCCAGCAGCAGACTAGTGGAGACCCAGTACTTC.

This clonotype was recorded at least ten times. The CDR3 nucleotides are TGTGCCAGCAGTGAATATATATGGGGGGGGCGGCTGGAGACCCAGTACTTC. It yields the protein CASSEYIWGGRLETQYF. This chain links TRBV25-1 with TRBJ2-5; possibly TRBD2 for D (7 bases). Trimming cost V 0 bases and J 5 bases, with 19 bases left between them. CDR3 size: 17 residues. Germline CDR1 and CDR2: MGHDK and SYGVNS. Drawing the rest from reference TRBV25-1 and TRBJ2-5, the complete variable domain is EADIYQTPRYLVIGTGKKITLECSQTMGHDKMYWYQQDPGMELHLIHYSYGVNSTEKGDLSSESTVSRIRTEHFPLTLESARPSHTSQYLCASSEYIWGGRLETQYFGPGTRLLVL.

Concerning this clonotype: The junction departs from germline at one end; a sequencing error may be responsible. The gene calls are TRBV12-3 or TRBV12-4 and TRBJ1-2; D might be TRBD1 (5 bases). This CDR3 has 14 residues. The CDR3 is CASPPQGKNYGHTF. In DNA, the CDR3 is TGTGCCAGCCCTCCCCAGGGAAAGAACTATGGCCACACCTTC.